These T cell receptor beta chains were read from a single sample in a study of blood T cell repertoires in COVID-19. TCRdb's table, derived via immunoSEQ multiplex PCR, lists solely in-frame clones and lacks some. The sample lists a few hundred thousand clones, 80% seen once, with around 4.5% in the top ten. The sample consisted of PBMCs or T cells enriched from blood (not recorded which). Every receptor here comes from a man aged 30 to 45 with acute COVID-19. The CDR3 runs from the conserved cysteine through the conserved F or W. A D gene is named only where the DNA matches it firmly. Where a row states a size, it is once, few, many or the class of an expanded clone; other rows omit it.

j_gene: TRBJ2-5
len: 14
abundance: many
d_gene: TRBD2
v_gene: TRBV19
CDR3nt: TGTGCCAGTAGGGGGGAGGGGTGGCAAGAGACCCAGTACTTC
CDR3aa: CASRGEGWQETQYF

j_gene: TRBJ2-3
len: 15
abundance: .
d_gene: .
v_gene: TRBV13
CDR3nt: TGTGCCAGCAGCTTTTTGCGGGGGCCCCAGGGTACGCAGTATTTT
CDR3aa: CASSFLRGPQGTQYF

j_gene: TRBJ2-3
len: 11
abundance: once
d_gene: .
v_gene: TRBV20-1
CDR3nt: TGCAGTGTCCGGACTACAGATACGCAGTATTTT
CDR3aa: CSVRTTDTQYF

j_gene: TRBJ2-7
len: 15
abundance: .
d_gene: TRBD1
v_gene: TRBV2
CDR3nt: TGTGCCAGCAGCCCCGGGACAGGGGGTGGCTACGAGCAGTACTTC
CDR3aa: CASSPGTGGGYEQYF

j_gene: TRBJ1-2
len: 15
abundance: .
d_gene: .
v_gene: TRBV6-5
CDR3nt: TGTGCCAGCACCGGTCGGGGAGGCGGTAACTATGGCTACACCTTC
CDR3aa: CASTGRGGGNYGYTF

j_gene: TRBJ1-3
len: 13
abundance: .
d_gene: TRBD1
v_gene: TRBV2
CDR3nt: TGTGCCAGCAGTGAAGGCAGGGGGTACACCATATATTTT
CDR3aa: CASSEGRGYTIYF

j_gene: TRBJ1-1
len: 14
abundance: .
d_gene: TRBD1
v_gene: TRBV15
CDR3nt: TGTGCCACCAGCGACCACAGGGGAGGCACTGAAGCTTTCTTT
CDR3aa: CATSDHRGGTEAFF

j_gene: TRBJ2-2
len: 11
abundance: .
d_gene: .
v_gene: TRBV20-1
CDR3nt: TGCAGTGCTTCAGGGCCCGGGGAGCTGTTTTTT
CDR3aa: CSASGPGELFF

j_gene: TRBJ1-6
len: 15
abundance: .
d_gene: TRBD1
v_gene: TRBV7-2
CDR3nt: TGTGCCAGCAGCGCCGACAGGGCCCTTAATTCACCCCTCCACTTT
CDR3aa: CASSADRALNSPLHF

j_gene: TRBJ1-4
len: 14
abundance: .
d_gene: TRBD1
v_gene: TRBV30
CDR3nt: TGTGCCTGGGCGGGCAAAAGGGGGCATGAAAAACTGTTTTTT
CDR3aa: CAWAGKRGHEKLFF

j_gene: TRBJ1-2
len: 12
abundance: once
d_gene: TRBD1
v_gene: TRBV6-5
CDR3nt: TGTGCCAGCAGCCAAAGACAGGGGCGCTACACCTTC
CDR3aa: CASSQRQGRYTF

j_gene: TRBJ2-7
len: 15
abundance: once
d_gene: .
v_gene: TRBV6-5
CDR3nt: TGTGCCAGCAGTTACGGCCGATTATTATACTACGAGCAGTACTTC
CDR3aa: CASSYGRLLYYEQYF

j_gene: TRBJ1-3
len: 15
abundance: .
d_gene: .
v_gene: TRBV4-1
CDR3nt: TGCGCCAGCAGGTATGGGGCCAGCTCTGGAAACACCATATATTTT
CDR3aa: CASRYGASSGNTIYF

j_gene: TRBJ1-1
len: 14
abundance: .
d_gene: TRBD1
v_gene: TRBV19
CDR3nt: TGTGCCAGTACCCCGACAGGGCTGAACACTGAAGCTTTCTTT
CDR3aa: CASTPTGLNTEAFF

j_gene: TRBJ1-4
len: 16
abundance: .
d_gene: TRBD1
v_gene: TRBV24-1
CDR3nt: TGTGCCACCAGTGATCCCCCAGGGGGTCCGAATGAAAAACTGTTTTTT
CDR3aa: CATSDPPGGPNEKLFF

j_gene: TRBJ2-1
len: 20
abundance: .
d_gene: TRBD2
v_gene: TRBV3-1/TRBV3-2
CDR3nt: TGTGCCAGCAGCCAAGAACGCTATCCCACTAGCGGGGGTACGTACAATGAGCAGTTCTTC
CDR3aa: CASSQERYPTSGGTYNEQFF

j_gene: TRBJ2-1
len: 14
abundance: .
d_gene: TRBD1
v_gene: TRBV5-1
CDR3nt: TGCGCCAGCTTTGGGGGACAGGGGATCCATGAGCAGTTCTTC
CDR3aa: CASFGGQGIHEQFF

j_gene: TRBJ2-7
len: 13
abundance: few
d_gene: .
v_gene: TRBV11-2
CDR3nt: TGTGCCAGCAGCCCTGCAACAGGGTACGAGCAGTACTTC
CDR3aa: CASSPATGYEQYF

j_gene: TRBJ1-1
len: 14
abundance: few
d_gene: .
v_gene: TRBV9
CDR3nt: TGTGCCAGCAGCGCTGCGGAATCTCAACCGAAGGCTTTCTTT
CDR3aa: CASSAAESQPKAFF

j_gene: TRBJ1-2
len: 13
abundance: once
d_gene: .
v_gene: TRBV12-3/TRBV12-4
CDR3nt: TGTGCCAGCAGTCTCCCTGTGACATTCGCTTTTACCTTC
CDR3aa: CASSLPVTFAFTF

j_gene: TRBJ1-2
len: 15
abundance: .
d_gene: TRBD1
v_gene: TRBV5-1
CDR3nt: TGCGCCAGCAGCACCGGGGACAGGGTTTTCCCTGGCTACACCTTC
CDR3aa: CASSTGDRVFPGYTF

j_gene: TRBJ2-1
len: 15
abundance: .
d_gene: TRBD2
v_gene: TRBV6-5
CDR3nt: TGTGCCAGCAACAGAGCGGGGGCCACCTACAATGAGCAGTTCTTC
CDR3aa: CASNRAGATYNEQFF

j_gene: TRBJ1-3
len: 16
abundance: .
d_gene: TRBD1
v_gene: TRBV28
CDR3nt: TGTGCCAGCAGGGAAGGGGGCGCCAGCTCTGGAAACACCATATATTTT
CDR3aa: CASREGGASSGNTIYF

j_gene: TRBJ1-2
len: 14
abundance: .
d_gene: .
v_gene: TRBV10-3
CDR3nt: TGTGCCATCAGTGAGTTCACAGGGCCGAATGGCTACACCTTC
CDR3aa: CAISEFTGPNGYTF

j_gene: TRBJ2-2
len: 16
abundance: few
d_gene: TRBD1
v_gene: TRBV7-9
CDR3nt: TGTGCCAGCAGCCTTGGACAGGGATGGGACACCGGGGAGCTGTTTTTT
CDR3aa: CASSLGQGWDTGELFF

j_gene: TRBJ2-7
len: 14
abundance: .
d_gene: TRBD1
v_gene: TRBV27
CDR3nt: TGTGCCAGCAGTTTCACAGGGGGCTCCTACGAGCAGTACTTC
CDR3aa: CASSFTGGSYEQYF

j_gene: TRBJ1-1
len: 15
abundance: .
d_gene: .
v_gene: TRBV2
CDR3nt: TGTGCCAGCAGTGACCTTGGGGAGATGAACACTGAAGCTTTCTTT
CDR3aa: CASSDLGEMNTEAFF

j_gene: TRBJ1-2
len: 15
abundance: few
d_gene: TRBD1
v_gene: TRBV5-6
CDR3nt: TGTGCCAGCGCCTTAACGACAGGGGCGGTCTATGGCTACACCTTC
CDR3aa: CASALTTGAVYGYTF

j_gene: TRBJ1-1
len: 15
abundance: .
d_gene: .
v_gene: TRBV6-5
CDR3nt: TGTGCCAGCTGTTACCATTCAGGGGCGAACACTGAAGCTTTCTTT
CDR3aa: CASCYHSGANTEAFF

j_gene: TRBJ1-2
len: 15
abundance: .
d_gene: .
v_gene: TRBV7-9
CDR3nt: TGTGCCAGCAACTCTGACAGGTGGACTAACTATGGCTACACCTTC
CDR3aa: CASNSDRWTNYGYTF

j_gene: TRBJ1-5
len: 12
abundance: .
d_gene: .
v_gene: TRBV6-5
CDR3nt: TGTGCCAGCCGGGCAGGGGTTCAGCCCCAGCATTTT
CDR3aa: CASRAGVQPQHF

j_gene: TRBJ2-5
len: 15
abundance: .
d_gene: .
v_gene: TRBV5-4
CDR3nt: TGTGCCAGCAGCCCGGGACCTTCGGGGGTAGAGACCCAGTACTTC
CDR3aa: CASSPGPSGVETQYF

j_gene: TRBJ2-3
len: 15
abundance: many
d_gene: TRBD2
v_gene: TRBV3-1/TRBV3-2
CDR3nt: TGTGCCAGCAGCCGAACGGGGGGGCAGCACCGTACGCAGTATTTT
CDR3aa: CASSRTGGQHRTQYF

j_gene: TRBJ2-5
len: 14
abundance: .
d_gene: .
v_gene: TRBV7-9
CDR3nt: TGTGCCAGCGGCAAGAGGGGGTTGGAAGAGACCCAGTACTTC
CDR3aa: CASGKRGLEETQYF

j_gene: TRBJ2-5
len: 13
abundance: .
d_gene: .
v_gene: TRBV2
CDR3nt: TGTGCCAGCAGTTTCATCCCAGGAGAGACCCAGTACTTC
CDR3aa: CASSFIPGETQYF

j_gene: TRBJ1-2
len: 13
abundance: few
d_gene: .
v_gene: TRBV2
CDR3nt: TGTGCCACTAGCTTGGAACGGAACTATGGCTACACCTTC
CDR3aa: CATSLERNYGYTF

j_gene: TRBJ1-5
len: 13
abundance: few
d_gene: .
v_gene: TRBV7-2
CDR3nt: TGTGCCAGCAGCTTAGGACAGAATCAGCCCCAGCATTTT
CDR3aa: CASSLGQNQPQHF

j_gene: TRBJ2-3
len: 14
abundance: .
d_gene: TRBD1
v_gene: TRBV10-3
CDR3nt: TGTGCCATCACGGGGGACAGGGGATCAGATACGCAGTATTTT
CDR3aa: CAITGDRGSDTQYF

j_gene: TRBJ2-2
len: 15
abundance: .
d_gene: TRBD1
v_gene: TRBV5-1
CDR3nt: TGCGCCAGCAGCACCGGGACAGGGGGCACCGGGGAGCTGTTTTTT
CDR3aa: CASSTGTGGTGELFF

j_gene: TRBJ2-5
len: 15
abundance: .
d_gene: TRBD1
v_gene: TRBV5-4
CDR3nt: TGTGCCAGCAGCTTTTGGGGACAGGGGTGGGAGACCCAGTACTTC
CDR3aa: CASSFWGQGWETQYF

j_gene: TRBJ1-2
len: 16
abundance: .
d_gene: TRBD1
v_gene: TRBV28
CDR3nt: TGTGCCAGCAGTGAACTCACAGGGGGAACCAGGAATGGCTACACCTTC
CDR3aa: CASSELTGGTRNGYTF

j_gene: TRBJ2-2
len: 15
abundance: .
d_gene: TRBD2
v_gene: TRBV4-1
CDR3nt: TGCGCCAGCAGCCTTAGCGGGGTGGGCACCGGGGAGCTGTTTTTT
CDR3aa: CASSLSGVGTGELFF

j_gene: TRBJ2-3
len: 13
abundance: few
d_gene: .
v_gene: TRBV7-3
CDR3nt: TGTGCCAGCAGCCCAGCGAACACAGATACGCAGTATTTT
CDR3aa: CASSPANTDTQYF

j_gene: TRBJ1-6
len: 14
abundance: once
d_gene: TRBD1
v_gene: TRBV6-5
CDR3nt: TGTGCCAGCAGGCAGGGGGACGATAATTCACCCCTCCACTTT
CDR3aa: CASRQGDDNSPLHF

j_gene: TRBJ2-3
len: 12
abundance: .
d_gene: .
v_gene: TRBV5-1
CDR3nt: TGCGCCAGCAGCGTCTCCCCCGATACGCAGTATTTT
CDR3aa: CASSVSPDTQYF

j_gene: TRBJ1-2
len: 13
abundance: .
d_gene: .
v_gene: TRBV30
CDR3nt: TGTGCCTTTACAGGGTGGGGAAACTATGGCTACACCTTC
CDR3aa: CAFTGWGNYGYTF

j_gene: TRBJ1-2
len: 19
abundance: .
d_gene: TRBD1
v_gene: TRBV2
CDR3nt: TGTGCCAGCAGTAGTTTAGAGACGGGACAGGGGAGGATTAACTATGGCTACACCTTC
CDR3aa: CASSSLETGQGRINYGYTF

j_gene: TRBJ1-6
len: 15
abundance: .
d_gene: .
v_gene: TRBV6-5
CDR3nt: TGTGCCAGCAGTTACCAAGGGGGTTGGGGTTCACCCCTCCACTTT
CDR3aa: CASSYQGGWGSPLHF

j_gene: TRBJ2-1
len: 19
abundance: many
d_gene: TRBD2
v_gene: TRBV3-1/TRBV3-2
CDR3nt: TGTGCCAGCAGCCAAGAACCGTGGGCTAGGACTAGCGGGGTAAATGAGCAGTTCTTC
CDR3aa: CASSQEPWARTSGVNEQFF

j_gene: TRBJ1-5
len: 19
abundance: .
d_gene: TRBD1
v_gene: TRBV7-2
CDR3nt: TGTGCCAGCACCGGCCCCGGACAGGGGGCTTTAAGAGGGAATCAGCCCCAGCATTTT
CDR3aa: CASTGPGQGALRGNQPQHF

j_gene: TRBJ1-2
len: 15
abundance: .
d_gene: .
v_gene: TRBV13
CDR3nt: TGTGCCAGCAGCCATTCGAGAGGGAGGGACTATGGCTACACCTTC
CDR3aa: CASSHSRGRDYGYTF

j_gene: TRBJ2-7
len: 14
abundance: .
d_gene: .
v_gene: TRBV5-1
CDR3nt: TGCGCCAGCAGCGGACCCAGGGGGGCCTACGAGCAGTACTTC
CDR3aa: CASSGPRGAYEQYF

j_gene: TRBJ2-1
len: 16
abundance: .
d_gene: .
v_gene: TRBV18
CDR3nt: TGTGCCAGCTCACCTGGGTACAAGGGGGAAACCAATGAGCAGTTCTTC
CDR3aa: CASSPGYKGETNEQFF

j_gene: TRBJ1-3
len: 16
abundance: .
d_gene: .
v_gene: TRBV19
CDR3nt: TGTGCCAGTAGTATAAGATCTTCGAGCTCTGGAAACACCATATATTTT
CDR3aa: CASSIRSSSSGNTIYF

j_gene: TRBJ2-5
len: 14
abundance: .
d_gene: .
v_gene: TRBV9
CDR3nt: TGTGCCAGCAGCCCCCGTTCGTCTCAAGAGACCCAGTACTTC
CDR3aa: CASSPRSSQETQYF

j_gene: TRBJ1-1
len: 13
abundance: .
d_gene: TRBD1
v_gene: TRBV14
CDR3nt: TGTGCCAGCAGCCAAAACAGGGGAATGAGAGCTTTCTTT
CDR3aa: CASSQNRGMRAFF

j_gene: TRBJ1-1
len: 14
abundance: .
d_gene: .
v_gene: TRBV7-9
CDR3nt: TGTGCCAGCAGCTTAGGGCCGGGAAACACTGAAGCTTTCTTT
CDR3aa: CASSLGPGNTEAFF

j_gene: TRBJ2-5
len: 13
abundance: .
d_gene: TRBD2
v_gene: TRBV28
CDR3nt: TGTGCCAGCAGTTCCCCGGGGGGTAAGACCCAGTACTTC
CDR3aa: CASSSPGGKTQYF

j_gene: TRBJ2-1
len: 16
abundance: .
d_gene: TRBD1
v_gene: TRBV5-1
CDR3nt: TGCGCCAGCAGCCCGCGACAGGGGACAACCTACAATGAGCAGTTCTTC
CDR3aa: CASSPRQGTTYNEQFF